This TCR beta chain appears in the sequencing data of a study of cytomegalovirus exposure and HLA in healthy donors. A multiplex PCR was run with 60 Vbeta primers and 13 Jbeta primers. The assay was immunoSEQ multiplex PCR, and TCRdb's table has in-frame clones only and misses some. The sample carries about 150,000 clones, around 79% recorded once. A remark on this clone: What it recognizes is unknown.

Study results and caveats: A later examination showed that TCR association rates differed by HLA locus, with DRB1 most and HLA-C fewest.

V dropped 5 bases and J dropped 0 bases, with 11 bases sitting between them. Germline CDR1 is SNHLY and CDR2 is FYNNEI. The CDR3 has 15 residues. Likely unrecorded immune exposures existed in these nominally healthy donors. Sequenced: PBMCs. The TCR sequence derives from a human donor in good health. The J gene is TRBJ2-1, the V gene TRBV2; D not resolved. The CDR3 region has the DNA TGTGCCAGCAGTAACAGACGCCTCTCCTACAATGAGCAGTTCTTC. It specifies CASSNRRLSYNEQFF.